Below are 25 T cell receptor beta chains sequenced from a single sample in a study of CD8+ T cells in alopecia areata. RNA, once extracted, was reverse transcribed into cDNA for use as the sequencing template. Clones were read by immunoSEQ multiplex PCR, and TCRdb kept only the in-frame ones, dropping some. The data show 100,000 to 130,000 clones, 59% seen once. Sequences were obtained from CD8+ T cells sorted from blood. All receptors derive from a human donor in good health.

V and J are TRBV2 and TRBJ2-5; TRBD1 matches at 7 bases. CDR1 is SNHLY and CDR2 is FYNNEI in the germline V gene. V shed 1 base, J shed 2 bases, and the junction held 10 bases outside the gene matches. There are 17 residues in the CDR3. The DNA of the CDR3 is TGTGCCAGCAGTGAAGGATCCAGGGGGTTGGAACAAGAGACCCAGTACTTC. It translates to CASSEGSRGLEQETQYF.

There are a few counts of this clone. The chain uses TRBV30 and TRBJ1-1; D possibly corresponds to TRBD1 (5 bases). The CDR3 sequence is 14 residues long. Germline lookup yields CDR1 GTSNPN and CDR2 SVGIG (reference sequence). V shed 3 bases and J shed 0 bases, with 11 bases lying between them. The DNA of the CDR3 is TGTGCCTGGAGCGCCGGGGGTGTGAACACTGAAGCTTTCTTT. It is translated as CAWSAGGVNTEAFF.

The table lists this clone with a few counts. The chain links TRBV4-3 to TRBJ2-5; D is undetermined. Germline-derived CDR1 and CDR2 are LGHNA and YSLEER. Trimming left V 0 bases short and J 9 bases short, with 11 bases between. This CDR3 region has 13 residues. DNA for the CDR3: TGCGCCAGCAGCCAAGATGGCTCGTCGCCCCAGTACTTC. Translation: CASSQDGSSPQYF.

The chain joins TRBV13 to TRBJ2-7, with 8 bases aligning to TRBD1. Germline CDR1 PRHDT, CDR2 FYEKMQ (reference sequence). This CDR3 contains 13 residues. Trimming removed 0 bases from V and 6 bases from J; junction bases left unmatched: 1. This CDR3 reads CASSLGGTGEQYF. The CDR3 bases are TGTGCCAGCAGCTTAGGCGGGACAGGCGAGCAGTACTTC.

The V and J genes are TRBV9 and TRBJ2-1, with unresolved D. Trimming stripped 0 bases from V and 8 bases from J, with 9 bases between. Germline V gene lookup returns CDR1 SGDLS and CDR2 YYNGEE. The length of the CDR3 is 13 residues. CDR3 coding DNA: TGTGCCAGCAGCGTAGCCATTCCAGATGAGCAGTTCTTC. Translated: CASSVAIPDEQFF.

This clone was counted between two and nine times. The chain links TRBV5-1 to TRBJ1-2; TRBD1 is a possible D gene (6 bases). The CDR3 runs to 16 residues. Trimming shortened V by 1 base and J by 3 bases, and 16 bases separated the two germline ends. Germline V gene lookup returns CDR1 SGHRS and CDR2 YFSETQ. CDR3 coding DNA: TGCGCCAGCAGCTTGCTGTGGGCAGGGGCCTACTATGGCTACACCTTC. Translating gives CASSLLWAGAYYGYTF.

The chain is built from TRBV4-3 and TRBJ2-2; 10 nucleotides align to TRBD2. The CDR3 extends over 17 amino acids. The trim removed 2 bases at V and 9 bases at J, leaving 12 bases unmatched. In germline, CDR1 is LGHNA, CDR2 YSLEER. The CDR3 bases are TGCGCCAGCAGCCAATCCGAGCGGGGGGGCATTTATAGGGAGCTGTTTTTT. It encodes CASSQSERGGIYRELFF.

This chain uses TRBV29-1 with TRBJ2-5, with no clear D. V was clipped by 4 bases and J by 4 bases, with 10 bases between them. Germline V CDR1 and CDR2: SQVTM, ANQGSEA. This CDR3 has 12 amino acids. The CDR3 DNA follows: TGCAGCGTTGTTGGGCAGACAGAGACCCAGTACTTC. As protein: CSVVGQTETQYF.

V usage is TRBV7-9 and J usage is TRBJ1-1, with D maybe TRBD1 (5 bases). CDR1 is SEHNR, CDR2 FQNEAQ, per germline (reference sequence). The V end was cut by 0 bases, the J end by 4 bases, with 12 bases between. The length of the CDR3 is 15 residues. CDR3 amino acids: CASSLAFAGGTEAFF. As DNA, the CDR3 is TGTGCCAGCAGCTTAGCTTTCGCCGGGGGCACTGAAGCTTTCTTT.

The genes are TRBV25-1 and TRBJ2-1, with D unresolved. CDR3 length: 14 residues. The germline CDR1 and CDR2 sequences are MGHDK and SYGVNS. V lost 4 bases and J lost 4, with 11 bases in between. This CDR3 reads CASSAVGTYNEQFF. The DNA for the CDR3 is TGTGCCAGCAGTGCGGTGGGAACTTACAATGAGCAGTTCTTC.

This clone was detected only a few times. The V call is TRBV4-3, the J call TRBJ2-1, with a possible D match to TRBD2 (6 bases). Trimming removed 1 base from V and 5 bases from J, with 12 bases in between. The length of the CDR3 is 15 residues. In germline, CDR1 is LGHNA, CDR2 YSLEER. This chain's CDR3 is CASSQGLDPDNEQFF. The CDR3 bases are TGCGCCAGCAGCCAAGGACTAGATCCGGACAATGAGCAGTTCTTC.

The chain links TRBV7-9 to TRBJ2-3; the D gene is possibly TRBD1 (6 bases). Trimming pared 0 bases from V and 5 bases from J, leaving 9 bases between. There are 14 residues in the CDR3. Germline values: CDR1 SEHNR, CDR2 FQNEAQ (reference sequence). The CDR3 nucleotides read TGTGCCAGCAGCTTAGCTGGCAGGGGAGATACGCAGTATTTT. Amino acids: CASSLAGRGDTQYF.

This clone has a handful of counts. V and J are TRBV4-2 and TRBJ1-1; TRBD1 might be the D (6 bases). V was clipped by 3 bases and J by 0 bases, with 14 bases between them. CDR3 size: 16 residues. Germline V CDR1 and CDR2: LGHNA, YNFKEQ. CDR3 nucleotides: TGTGCCAGCAGCCAGGAAAACAGGGAAGTGAACACTGAAGCTTTCTTT. Translated: CASSQENREVNTEAFF.

V gene TRBV11-2 combines with J gene TRBJ2-1; D call uncertain. The CDR3 loop spans 11 amino acids. V was pared by 5 bases and J by 8 bases, with 7 bases between. CDR1 and CDR2 from the germline V gene are SGHAT and FQNNGV. The CDR3 sequence: CASSAFDEQFF. The CDR3 coding sequence is TGTGCCAGCAGCGCCTTTGATGAGCAGTTCTTC.

The chain uses TRBV5-6 and TRBJ1-2, with a possible D match to TRBD1 (5 bases). CDR3 size: 14 residues. Trimming left V 3 bases short and J 5 bases short, with 14 bases between. The germline V gene encodes CDR1 SGHDT and CDR2 YYEEEE. CDR3 amino acids: CASSSWGGAYGYTF. The DNA for the CDR3 is TGTGCCAGCAGCTCCTGGGGAGGGGCTTATGGCTACACCTTC.

This clone showed up just a few times. The chain carries TRBV7-8 and TRBJ2-1; D is possibly TRBD1 or TRBD2 (5 bases each). With 5 bases removed from V and 5 bases from J, the gap between germline ends came to 31 bases. Germline-derived CDR1 and CDR2 are SGHVS and FQNEAQ. CDR3 size: 20 residues. The CDR3 nucleotides are TGTGCCAGCAGCCCCCGTGTGATGAGGGGCGATTCTCCTATCAACAATGAGCAGTTCTTC. Protein: CASSPRVMRGDSPINNEQFF.

The chain couples TRBV28 to TRBJ2-3; 7 positions agree with TRBD1. This CDR3 has 16 residues. V lost 5 bases and J lost 6; bases outside the gene matches: 14. Germline values: CDR1 MDHEN, CDR2 SYDVKM. The CDR3 DNA is TGTGCCAGCAGTCTAGACAGGGAAGTTGGATTTGATACGCAGTATTTT. Encoded protein: CASSLDREVGFDTQYF.

V gene TRBV13 combines with J gene TRBJ2-3; 12 positions match TRBD2. CDR1 is PRHDT and CDR2 is FYEKMQ in the germline V gene (reference sequence). Germline trimming cut 4 bases from V and 6 bases from J; bases unmatched to any gene: 8. The CDR3 sequence is 16 residues long. Here the CDR3 DNA reads TGTGCCAGCAGCTGGGGACTAGCGGGCTATGTGGATACGCAGTATTTT. It encodes CASSWGLAGYVDTQYF.

V and J are TRBV4-1 and TRBJ1-2, with no clear D. Germline CDR1 is MGHRA and CDR2 is YSYEKL. V was clipped by 0 bases and J by 4 bases, with 12 bases between them. CDR3 size: 15 residues. The CDR3: CASSQEFGRLYGYTF. Here the CDR3 DNA reads TGCGCCAGCAGCCAAGAATTTGGCCGACTCTATGGCTACACCTTC.

The chain's CDR3 is CASSLGRLDYF. CDR3 DNA: TGTGCCAGCAGCTTAGGCAGGTTGGACTACTTC. This sequence joins TRBV7-9 and TRBJ2-5, with unresolved D. Germline loops: CDR1 SEHNR, CDR2 FQNEAQ (reference sequence). This CDR3 is built from 11 residues. Trimming stripped 1 base from V and 14 bases from J, with 11 bases between.

This rearrangement joins TRBV29-1 to TRBJ2-1; 9 nucleotides align to TRBD1. CDR1 and CDR2 from the germline V gene are SQVTM and ANQGSEA. The junction had 4 bases not matched to a gene; V was cut back by 7 bases and J by 6 bases. This CDR3 is built from 12 residues. As DNA, the CDR3 is TGCAGCGGGGACAGGGCCAGCAATGAGCAGTTCTTC. Amino acid sequence: CSGDRASNEQFF.

The chain combines TRBV2 with TRBJ2-7; TRBD1 is a possible D gene (6 bases). Per the germline V gene, CDR1 is SNHLY and CDR2 is FYNNEI. The V gene lost 4 bases and the J gene lost 8 bases, with 18 bases spanning the gap. CDR3 size: 14 residues. CDR3 in amino acids: CASSGRHGDKQQYF. CDR3 nucleotides: TGTGCCAGCAGTGGGCGTCATGGGGACAAACAGCAGTACTTC.

The chain is built from TRBV29-1 and TRBJ2-3, with a possible D match to TRBD2 (5 bases). Germline CDR1 and CDR2: SQVTM and ANQGSEA. V shed 8 bases and J shed 0 bases, with 15 bases lying between them. This CDR3 is 14 amino acids long. The CDR3 reads CSSPGISSTDTQYF. The CDR3 nucleotides are TGCAGCTCACCGGGGATTTCTAGCACAGATACGCAGTATTTT.

The chain is built from TRBV29-1 and TRBJ2-7; D might be TRBD1 or TRBD2, each matching 6 bases. CDR1 and CDR2 from the germline V gene are SQVTM and ANQGSEA. The germline V and J ends were trimmed by 4 bases and 6 bases, with 16 bases remaining between them. The CDR3 extends over 13 amino acids. CDR3 protein: CSVGGTRAGEQYF. The CDR3 DNA reads TGCAGCGTTGGAGGGACACGAGCGGGCGAGCAGTACTTC.

J is TRBJ2-7 and V is TRBV7-8, with D perhaps given as TRBD1 or TRBD2 (5 bases each). The CDR3 has 15 residues. Germline V CDR1 and CDR2: SGHVS, FQNEAQ. V lost 8 bases, J lost 3 bases, and 20 bases lay in between. CDR3 sequence (DNA): TGTGCCAGCCGGATAGGGGAGTCCCCAGTCTACGAGCAGTACTTC. Translated, it gives CASRIGESPVYEQYF. Combining the CDR3 with reference TRBV7-8 and TRBJ2-7 gives the whole variable domain GAGVSQSPRYKVAKRGQDVALRCDPISGHVSLFWYQQALGQGPEFLTYFQNEAQLDKSGLPSDRFFAERPEGSVSTLKIQRTQQEDSAVYLCASRIGESPVYEQYFGPGTRLTVT.